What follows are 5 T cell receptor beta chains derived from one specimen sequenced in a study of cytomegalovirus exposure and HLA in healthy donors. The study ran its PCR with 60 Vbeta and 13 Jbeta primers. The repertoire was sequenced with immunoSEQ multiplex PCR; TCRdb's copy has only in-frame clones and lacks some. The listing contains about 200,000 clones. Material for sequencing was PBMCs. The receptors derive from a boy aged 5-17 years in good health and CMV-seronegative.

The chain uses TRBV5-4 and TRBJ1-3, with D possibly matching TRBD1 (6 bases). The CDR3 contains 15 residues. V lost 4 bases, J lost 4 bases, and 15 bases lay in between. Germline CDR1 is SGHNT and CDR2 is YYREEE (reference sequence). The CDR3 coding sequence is TGTGCCAGCAGCCCCGGACAGAATGCCGGAAACACCATATATTTT. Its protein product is CASSPGQNAGNTIYF.

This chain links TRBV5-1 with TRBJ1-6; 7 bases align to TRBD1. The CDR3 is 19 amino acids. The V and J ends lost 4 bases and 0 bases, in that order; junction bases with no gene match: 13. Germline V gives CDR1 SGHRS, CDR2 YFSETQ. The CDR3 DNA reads TGCGCCAGCAGCGCCACAGGGGCCACCGTTAGCTCCTATAATTCACCCCTCCACTTT. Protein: CASSATGATVSSYNSPLHF.

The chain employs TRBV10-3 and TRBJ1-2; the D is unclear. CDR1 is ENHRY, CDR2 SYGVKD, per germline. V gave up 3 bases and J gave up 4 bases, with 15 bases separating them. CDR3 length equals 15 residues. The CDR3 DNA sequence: TGTGCCATCAGTGAAACGGGCGCGACTAGCTATGGCTACACCTTC. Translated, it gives CAISETGATSYGYTF.

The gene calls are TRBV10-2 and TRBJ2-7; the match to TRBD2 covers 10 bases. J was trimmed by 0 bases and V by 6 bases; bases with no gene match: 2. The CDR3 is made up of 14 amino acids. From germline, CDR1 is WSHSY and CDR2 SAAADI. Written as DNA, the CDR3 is TGCGCCAGCAGACTAGCGGGGCCCTCCTACGAGCAGTACTTC. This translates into CASRLAGPSYEQYF.

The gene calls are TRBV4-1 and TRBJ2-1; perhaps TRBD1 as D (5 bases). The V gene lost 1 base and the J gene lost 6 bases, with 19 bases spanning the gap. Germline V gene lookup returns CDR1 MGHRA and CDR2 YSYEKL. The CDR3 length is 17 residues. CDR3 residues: CASSQGIDDSMINEQFF. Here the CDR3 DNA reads TGCGCCAGCAGCCAAGGCATCGACGACAGTATGATCAATGAGCAGTTCTTC.